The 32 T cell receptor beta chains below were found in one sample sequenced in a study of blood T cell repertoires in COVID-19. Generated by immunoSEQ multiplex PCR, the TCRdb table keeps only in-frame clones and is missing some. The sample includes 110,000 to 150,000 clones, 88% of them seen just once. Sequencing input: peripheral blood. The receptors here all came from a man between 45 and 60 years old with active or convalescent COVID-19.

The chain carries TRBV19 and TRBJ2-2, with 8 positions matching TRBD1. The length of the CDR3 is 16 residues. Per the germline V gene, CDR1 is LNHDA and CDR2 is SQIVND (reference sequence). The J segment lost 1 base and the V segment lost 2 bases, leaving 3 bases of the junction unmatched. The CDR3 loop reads CASSIYGTGNTGELFF. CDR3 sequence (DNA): TGTGCCAGTAGTATATATGGGACAGGGAACACCGGGGAGCTGTTTTTT.

CDR3 sequence (DNA): TGTGCCTGCCGGGAGGGAAACACCATATATTTT. Its translation is CACREGNTIYF. This chain uses TRBV6-5 with TRBJ1-3; D gene unclear. Trimming pared 11 bases from V and 4 bases from J, leaving 9 bases between. The CDR3 sequence is 11 residues long. The germline V gene encodes CDR1 MNHEY and CDR2 SVGAGI.

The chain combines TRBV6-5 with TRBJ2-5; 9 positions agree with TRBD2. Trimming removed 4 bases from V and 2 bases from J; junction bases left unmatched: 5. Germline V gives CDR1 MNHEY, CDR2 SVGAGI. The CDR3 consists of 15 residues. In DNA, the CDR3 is TGTGCCAGCAGTTTGACTAGCGGAGGTCAAGAGACCCAGTACTTC. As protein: CASSLTSGGQETQYF.

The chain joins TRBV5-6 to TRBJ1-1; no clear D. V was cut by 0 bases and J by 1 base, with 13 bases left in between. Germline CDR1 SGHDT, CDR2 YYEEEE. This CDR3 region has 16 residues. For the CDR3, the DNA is TGTGCCAGCAGCTTGGGTCTGTTCACTAGGAACACTGAAGCTTTCTTT. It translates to CASSLGLFTRNTEAFF. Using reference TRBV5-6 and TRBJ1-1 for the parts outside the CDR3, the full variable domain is DAGVTQSPTHLIKTRGQQVTLRCSPKSGHDTVSWYQQALGQGPQFIFQYYEEEERQRGNFPDRFSGHQFPNYSSELNVNALLLGDSALYLCASSLGLFTRNTEAFFGQGTRLTVV.

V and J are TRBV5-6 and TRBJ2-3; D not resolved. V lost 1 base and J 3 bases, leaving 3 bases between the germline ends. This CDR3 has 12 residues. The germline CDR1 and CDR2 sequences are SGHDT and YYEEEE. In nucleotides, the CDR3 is TGTGCCAGCAGCTTGCCGACAGATACGCAGTATTTT. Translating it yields CASSLPTDTQYF.

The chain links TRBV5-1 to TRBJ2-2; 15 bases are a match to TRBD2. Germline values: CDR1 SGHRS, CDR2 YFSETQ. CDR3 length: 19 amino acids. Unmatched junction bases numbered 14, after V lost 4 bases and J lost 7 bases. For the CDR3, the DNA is TGCGCCAGCAGCGAACCGGGACTAGCGGGAGGAAGGCAAAGCGGGGAGCTGTTTTTT. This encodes CASSEPGLAGGRQSGELFF. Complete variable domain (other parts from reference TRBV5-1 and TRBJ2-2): KAGVTQTPRYLIKTRGQQVTLSCSPISGHRSVSWYQQTPGQGLQFLFEYFSETQRNKGNFPGRFSGRQFSNSRSEMNVSTLELGDSALYLCASSEPGLAGGRQSGELFFGEGSRLTVL.

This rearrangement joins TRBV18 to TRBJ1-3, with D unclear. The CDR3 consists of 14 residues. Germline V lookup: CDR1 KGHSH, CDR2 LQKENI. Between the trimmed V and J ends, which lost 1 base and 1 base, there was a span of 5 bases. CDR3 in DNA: TGTGCCAGCTCACCACAGGAGTCTGGAAACACCATATATTTT. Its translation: CASSPQESGNTIYF.

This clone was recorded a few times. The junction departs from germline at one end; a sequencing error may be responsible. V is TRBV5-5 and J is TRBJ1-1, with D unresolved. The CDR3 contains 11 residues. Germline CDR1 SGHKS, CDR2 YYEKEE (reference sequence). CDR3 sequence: CASRLVLEAFF. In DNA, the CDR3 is TGTGCCAGCAGGTTGGTCCTTGAAGCTTTCTTT. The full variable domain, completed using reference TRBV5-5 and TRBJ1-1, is DAGVTQSPTHLIKTRGQQVTLRCSPISGHKSVSWYQQVLGQGPQFIFQYYEKEERGRGNFPDRFSARQFPNYSSELNVNALLLGDSALYLCASRLVLEAFFGQGTRLTVV.

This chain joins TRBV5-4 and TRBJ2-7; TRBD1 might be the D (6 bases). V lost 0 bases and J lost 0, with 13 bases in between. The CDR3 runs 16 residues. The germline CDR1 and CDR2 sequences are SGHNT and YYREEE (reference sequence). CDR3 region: CASSLGGGQSSYEQYF. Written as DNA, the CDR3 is TGTGCCAGCAGCTTGGGGGGTGGACAGAGCTCCTACGAGCAGTACTTC.

CDR3 sequence: CATSDLDSNTDTQYF. CDR3 DNA: TGTGCCACCAGTGATCTGGACAGTAACACAGATACGCAGTATTTT. This chain links TRBV24-1 with TRBJ2-3, with TRBD1 as a possible D gene (6 bases). V lost 3 bases and J lost 2, with 11 bases in between. The CDR3 is 15 residues long. From germline, CDR1 is KGHDR and CDR2 SFDVKD.

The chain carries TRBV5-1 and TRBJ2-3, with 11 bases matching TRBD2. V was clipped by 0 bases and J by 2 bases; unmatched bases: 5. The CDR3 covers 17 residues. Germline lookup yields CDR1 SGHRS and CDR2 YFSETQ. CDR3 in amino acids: CASSLGLAGSLTDTQYF. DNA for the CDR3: TGCGCCAGCAGCTTGGGACTAGCGGGATCTCTCACAGATACGCAGTATTTT.

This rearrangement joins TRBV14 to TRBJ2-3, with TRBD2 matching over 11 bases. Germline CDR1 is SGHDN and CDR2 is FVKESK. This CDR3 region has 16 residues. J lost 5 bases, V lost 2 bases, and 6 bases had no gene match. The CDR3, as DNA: TGTGCCAGCAGCCAATTAGCGGGAGGGCTTGAAGATACGCAGTATTTT. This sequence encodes CASSQLAGGLEDTQYF.

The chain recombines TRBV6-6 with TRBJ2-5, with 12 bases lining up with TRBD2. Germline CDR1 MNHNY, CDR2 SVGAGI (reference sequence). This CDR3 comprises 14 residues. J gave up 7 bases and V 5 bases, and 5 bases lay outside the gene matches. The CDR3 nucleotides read TGTGCCAGCAGTACTAGCGGGGGGCTGGGGACCCAGTACTTC. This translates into CASSTSGGLGTQYF.

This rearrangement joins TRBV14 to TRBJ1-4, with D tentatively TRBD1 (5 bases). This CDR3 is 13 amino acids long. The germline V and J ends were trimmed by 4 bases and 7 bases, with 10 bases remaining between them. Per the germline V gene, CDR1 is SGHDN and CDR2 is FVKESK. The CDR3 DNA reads TGTGCCAGCAGCCCAGGGAGGGGTGAAAAACTGTTTTTT. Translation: CASSPGRGEKLFF.

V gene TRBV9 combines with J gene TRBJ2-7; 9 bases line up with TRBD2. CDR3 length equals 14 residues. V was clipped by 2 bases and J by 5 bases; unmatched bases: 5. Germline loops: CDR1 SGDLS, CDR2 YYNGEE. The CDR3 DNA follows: TGTGCCAGCAGCGTGTCTAGCGGGAAGGACGAGCAGTACTTC. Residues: CASSVSSGKDEQYF.

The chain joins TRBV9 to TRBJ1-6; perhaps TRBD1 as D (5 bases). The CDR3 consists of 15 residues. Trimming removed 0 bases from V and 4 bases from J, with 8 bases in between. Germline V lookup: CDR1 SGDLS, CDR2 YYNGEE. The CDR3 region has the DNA TGTGCCAGCAGCGTAGCGGAGGGGTATAATTCACCCCTCCACTTT. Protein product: CASSVAEGYNSPLHF.

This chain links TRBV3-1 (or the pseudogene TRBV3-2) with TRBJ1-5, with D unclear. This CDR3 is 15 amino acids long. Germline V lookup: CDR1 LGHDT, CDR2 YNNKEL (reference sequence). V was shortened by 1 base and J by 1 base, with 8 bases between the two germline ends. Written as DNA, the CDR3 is TGTGCCAGCAGCCAAGCGGGGATCAGCAATCAGCCCCAGCATTTT. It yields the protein CASSQAGISNQPQHF.

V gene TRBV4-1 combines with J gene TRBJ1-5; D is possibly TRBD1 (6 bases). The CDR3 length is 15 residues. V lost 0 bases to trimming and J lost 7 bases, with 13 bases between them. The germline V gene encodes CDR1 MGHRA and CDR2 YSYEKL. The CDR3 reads CASSQDGGGMQPQHF. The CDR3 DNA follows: TGCGCCAGCAGCCAAGATGGCGGGGGCATGCAGCCCCAGCATTTT.

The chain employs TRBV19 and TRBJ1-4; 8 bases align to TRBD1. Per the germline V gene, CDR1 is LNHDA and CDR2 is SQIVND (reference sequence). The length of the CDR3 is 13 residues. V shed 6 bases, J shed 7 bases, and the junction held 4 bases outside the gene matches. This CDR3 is CASSQGALEKLFF. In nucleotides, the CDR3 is TGTGCCAGTAGCCAGGGGGCTCTTGAAAAACTGTTTTTT.

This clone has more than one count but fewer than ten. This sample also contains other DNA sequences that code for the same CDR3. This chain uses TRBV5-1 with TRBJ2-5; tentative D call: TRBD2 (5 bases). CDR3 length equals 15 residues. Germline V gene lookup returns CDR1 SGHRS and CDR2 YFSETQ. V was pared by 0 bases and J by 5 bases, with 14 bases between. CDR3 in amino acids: CASSLGTVKLETQYF. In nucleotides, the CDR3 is TGCGCCAGCAGCTTGGGGACTGTGAAATTGGAGACCCAGTACTTC.

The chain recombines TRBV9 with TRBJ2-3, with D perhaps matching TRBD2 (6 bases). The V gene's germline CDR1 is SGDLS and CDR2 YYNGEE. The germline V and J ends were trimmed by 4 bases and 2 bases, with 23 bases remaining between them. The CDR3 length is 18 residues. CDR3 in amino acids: CASSPQDTPGRYTDTQYF. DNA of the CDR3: TGTGCCAGCAGCCCCCAAGACACCCCAGGGAGGTACACAGATACGCAGTATTTT.

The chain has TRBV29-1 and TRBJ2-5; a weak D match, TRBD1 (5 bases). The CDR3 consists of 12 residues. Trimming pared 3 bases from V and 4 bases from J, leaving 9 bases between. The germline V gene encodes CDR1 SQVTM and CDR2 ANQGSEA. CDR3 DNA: TGCAGCGTTGAGGCAGGGATAGAGACCCAGTACTTC. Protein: CSVEAGIETQYF.

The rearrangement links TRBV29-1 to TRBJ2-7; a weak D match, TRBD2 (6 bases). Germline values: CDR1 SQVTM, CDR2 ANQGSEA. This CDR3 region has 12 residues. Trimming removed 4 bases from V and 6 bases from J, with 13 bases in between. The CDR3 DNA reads TGCAGCGTTGTTCCGGGGGAAGGCGAGCAGTACTTC. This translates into CSVVPGEGEQYF.

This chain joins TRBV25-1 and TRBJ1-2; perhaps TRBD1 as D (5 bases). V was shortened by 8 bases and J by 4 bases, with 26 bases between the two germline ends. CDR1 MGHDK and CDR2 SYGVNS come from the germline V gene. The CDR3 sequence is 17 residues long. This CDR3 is CASSPDTRLRGSYGYTF. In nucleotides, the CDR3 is TGTGCCAGCTCCCCGGACACACGACTACGGGGGAGCTATGGCTACACCTTC.

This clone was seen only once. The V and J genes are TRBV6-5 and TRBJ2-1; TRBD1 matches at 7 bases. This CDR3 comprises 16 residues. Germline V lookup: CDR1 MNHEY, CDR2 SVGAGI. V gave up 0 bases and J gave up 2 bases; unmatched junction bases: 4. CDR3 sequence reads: CASSYSPGGTYNEQFF. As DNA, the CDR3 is TGTGCCAGCAGTTACTCCCCAGGGGGTACCTACAATGAGCAGTTCTTC.

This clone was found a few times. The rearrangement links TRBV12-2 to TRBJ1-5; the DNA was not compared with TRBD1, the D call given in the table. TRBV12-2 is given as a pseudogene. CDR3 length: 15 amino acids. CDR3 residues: CASRLVTRDYQPQHF. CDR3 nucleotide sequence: TGTGCAAGTCGCTTAGTTACCAGGGATTATCAGCCCCAGCATTTT.

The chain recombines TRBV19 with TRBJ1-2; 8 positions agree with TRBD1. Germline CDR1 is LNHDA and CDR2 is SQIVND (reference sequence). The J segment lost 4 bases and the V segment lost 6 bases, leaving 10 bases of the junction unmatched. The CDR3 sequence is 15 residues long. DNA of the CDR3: TGTGCCAGTAGACGACCGGGACAGGATCCCTATGGCTACACCTTC. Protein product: CASRRPGQDPYGYTF. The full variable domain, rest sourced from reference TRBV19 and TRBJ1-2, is DGGITQSPKYLFRKEGQNVTLSCEQNLNHDAMYWYRQDPGQGLRLIYYSQIVNDFQKGDIAEGYSVSREKKESFPLTVTSAQKNPTAFYLCASRRPGQDPYGYTFGSGTRLTVV.

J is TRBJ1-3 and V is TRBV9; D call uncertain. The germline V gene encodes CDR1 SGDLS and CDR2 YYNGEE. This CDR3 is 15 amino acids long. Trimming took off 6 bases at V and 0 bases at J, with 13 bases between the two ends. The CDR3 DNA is TGTGCCAGCACCCGGGGATTCAACTCTGGAAACACCATATATTTT. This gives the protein CASTRGFNSGNTIYF. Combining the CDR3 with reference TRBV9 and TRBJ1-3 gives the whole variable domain DSGVTQTPKHLITATGQRVTLRCSPRSGDLSVYWYQQSLDQGLQFLIQYYNGEERAKGNILERFSAQQFPDLHSELNLSSLELGDSALYFCASTRGFNSGNTIYFGEGSWLTVV.

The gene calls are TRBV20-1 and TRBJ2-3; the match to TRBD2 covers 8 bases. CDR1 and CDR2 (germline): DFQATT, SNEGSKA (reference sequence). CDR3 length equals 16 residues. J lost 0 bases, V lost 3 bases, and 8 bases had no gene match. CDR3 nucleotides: TGCAGTGCTAGTGGGGGTAGCGGGACTAGCACAGATACGCAGTATTTT. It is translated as CSASGGSGTSTDTQYF.

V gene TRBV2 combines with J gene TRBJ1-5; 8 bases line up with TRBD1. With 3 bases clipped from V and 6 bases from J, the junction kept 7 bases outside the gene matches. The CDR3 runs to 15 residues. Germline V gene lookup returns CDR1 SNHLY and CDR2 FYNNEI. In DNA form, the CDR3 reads TGTGCCAGCAGTGACAGGGGGCTCCTCTCTCAGCCCCAGCATTTT. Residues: CASSDRGLLSQPQHF.

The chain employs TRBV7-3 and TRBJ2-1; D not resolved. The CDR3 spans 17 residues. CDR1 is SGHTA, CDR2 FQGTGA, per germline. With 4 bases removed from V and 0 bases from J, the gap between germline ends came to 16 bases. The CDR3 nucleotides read TGTGCCAGCAGCTCCAACCACCTTAGTCGCTCCTACAATGAGCAGTTCTTC. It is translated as CASSSNHLSRSYNEQFF.

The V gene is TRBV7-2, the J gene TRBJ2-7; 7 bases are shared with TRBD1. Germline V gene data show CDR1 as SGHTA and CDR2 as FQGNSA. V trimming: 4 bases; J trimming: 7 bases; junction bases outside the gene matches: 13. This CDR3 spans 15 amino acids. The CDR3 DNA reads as TGTGCCAGCAGCTCTAAGACAGGGCTCGTGGAGGAGCAGTACTTC. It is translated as CASSSKTGLVEEQYF.